This TCR beta chain derives from a study of blood T cell repertoires in COVID-19. Authors' processing steps: Estimated nucleated cell counts came from reference gene primer amplification. The protocol was immunoSEQ multiplex PCR, while the TCRdb copy is restricted to in-frame clones and leaves out a portion. For V, J and clone size, that table is used; D and trimming come from the DNA. The sample lists just over 150,000 clones, more than 85% occurring once. This clone has a handful of counts. Input material: peripheral blood. This clonotype was obtained from a woman between 65 and 79 years old with acute or convalescent COVID-19.

The CDR3 region is CASSYQGNTEAFF. In DNA, the CDR3 is TGTGCCAGCAGTTACCAGGGGAACACTGAAGCTTTCTTT. The V gene is TRBV6-6, the J gene TRBJ1-1, with TRBD1 as a possible D gene (5 bases). CDR1 and CDR2 (germline): MNHNY, SVGAGI (reference sequence). The V gene lost 2 bases and the J gene lost 1 base, with 5 bases spanning the gap. The CDR3 contains 13 residues.